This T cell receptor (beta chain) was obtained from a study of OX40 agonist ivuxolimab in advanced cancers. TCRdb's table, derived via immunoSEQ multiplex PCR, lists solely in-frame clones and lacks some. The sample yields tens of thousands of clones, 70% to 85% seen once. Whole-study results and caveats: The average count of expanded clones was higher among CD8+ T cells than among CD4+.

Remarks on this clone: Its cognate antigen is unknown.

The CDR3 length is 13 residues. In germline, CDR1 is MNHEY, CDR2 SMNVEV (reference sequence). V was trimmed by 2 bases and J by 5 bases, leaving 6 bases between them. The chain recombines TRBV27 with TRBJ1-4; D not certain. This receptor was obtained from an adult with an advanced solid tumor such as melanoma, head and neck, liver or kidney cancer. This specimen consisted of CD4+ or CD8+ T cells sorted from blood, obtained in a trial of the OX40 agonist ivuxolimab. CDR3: CASSLGVNEKLFF. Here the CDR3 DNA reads TGTGCCAGCAGTTTAGGGGTCAATGAAAAACTGTTTTTT.